The TCR beta chain described here comes from a study of cytomegalovirus exposure and HLA in healthy donors. Overall study findings and caveats: Segments of the TCR beta V type were, in most cases, productive about 87% or about 30% of the time in an earlier analysis.

Concerning this clone: What it binds is not known.

Primers for the PCR totalled 60 Vbeta and 13 Jbeta. The method was immunoSEQ multiplex PCR; TCRdb's version includes in-frame clones alone and lacks a portion of them. The sample holds some 110,000 clones; 78% are singletons and the top ten take 5.6%. Sequenced material: PBMCs. This clonotype was obtained from a male donor in good health and CMV-seronegative.

In nucleotides, the CDR3 is TGTGCCAGCAGTTGGGCTAGCGGGGTCAATGAGCAGTTCTTC. This encodes CASSWASGVNEQFF. The V gene is TRBV2, the J gene TRBJ2-1, with 9 bases fitting TRBD2. V lost 5 bases, J lost 6 bases, and 5 bases stayed unmatched. The CDR3 runs to 14 residues. Germline CDR1 and CDR2: SNHLY and FYNNEI.